The 20 T cell receptor beta chains presented below share a single source sample, sequenced in a study of OX40 agonist ivuxolimab in advanced cancers. Profiled with immunoSEQ multiplex PCR; TCRdb holds only in-frame clones, not every one. The sample consists of fewer than 85,000 clones, around 80% of them appearing once. This material consisted of CD4+ or CD8+ T cells sorted from blood, taken in a trial of the OX40 agonist ivuxolimab. These receptors all come from an adult with an advanced solid tumor such as melanoma, head and neck, liver or kidney cancer.

This chain links TRBV18 with TRBJ2-1; TRBD1 agrees at 10 bases. The CDR3 totals 15 residues. The J segment lost 7 bases and the V segment lost 7 bases, leaving 10 bases of the junction unmatched. The germline gives CDR1 KGHSH, CDR2 LQKENI. The DNA for the CDR3 is TGTGCCAGCTGGACCGGGGACAGGGGTTTTAATGAGCAGTTCTTC. Its protein is CASWTGDRGFNEQFF.

This chain uses TRBV28 with TRBJ1-2; TRBD1 might be the D (6 bases). Per germline, CDR1 MDHEN and CDR2 SYDVKM. CDR3 size: 14 residues. Trimming took off 6 bases at V and 4 bases at J, with 15 bases between the two ends. DNA for the CDR3: TGTGCCAGCAGCTTGGGGGGGCCGATCTATGGCTACACCTTC. Amino acids: CASSLGGPIYGYTF.

CDR3 region: CASSLAWGDPEAFF. CDR3 in DNA: TGTGCCAGCAGCTTAGCCTGGGGGGACCCTGAAGCTTTCTTT. This sequence joins TRBV7-2 and TRBJ1-1; TRBD1 is a possible D gene (5 bases). V lost 0 bases and J 6 bases, leaving 11 bases between the germline ends. The CDR3 spans 14 residues. CDR1 is SGHTA and CDR2 is FQGNSA in the germline V gene.

The J gene is TRBJ2-7, the V gene TRBV7-2; D gene unclear. The CDR3 runs to 14 residues. Trimming stripped 3 bases from V and 0 bases from J, with 9 bases between. The germline CDR1 and CDR2 sequences are SGHTA and FQGNSA. Written as DNA, the CDR3 is TGTGCCAGCAGCTTCGCGGACCCCTCCTACGAGCAGTACGTC. Its translation: CASSFADPSYEQYV.

CDR3 bases: TGTGCCAGCAGCGCCTCTTTGGTCACTGAAGCTTTCTTT. Its protein product is CASSASLVTEAFF. This chain joins TRBV5-5 and TRBJ1-1; D not resolved. Trimming shortened V by 4 bases and J by 4 bases, and 11 bases separated the two germline ends. This CDR3 spans 13 amino acids. The germline CDR1 and CDR2 sequences are SGHKS and YYEKEE (reference sequence).

The J gene is TRBJ2-7, the V gene TRBV27; 9 positions agree with TRBD1. Germline V gene sequence: CDR1 MNHEY, CDR2 SMNVEV (reference sequence). This CDR3 has 14 residues. J lost 6 bases, V lost 5 bases, and 8 bases had no gene match. The CDR3 sequence is CASSLGTGRGEQYV. The CDR3 DNA follows: TGTGCCAGCAGTCTGGGGACAGGGAGAGGCGAGCAGTACGTC.

The rearrangement links TRBV23-1 to TRBJ1-2; D perhaps matches TRBD1 (5 bases). TRBV23-1 qualifies as an ORF whose function is uncertain. With 4 bases removed from V and 4 bases from J, the gap between germline ends came to 7 bases. The CDR3 consists of 12 residues. CDR3 in DNA: TGCGCCAGCAGTCCGGACACCTATGGCTACACCTTC. This encodes CASSPDTYGYTF.

In its sample, this clone was seen a few times. The rearrangement uses TRBV7-7 and TRBJ2-7; D is ambiguous. The V end was cut by 5 bases, the J end by 3 bases, with 5 bases between. The CDR3 runs to 11 residues. Germline assignment: CDR1 SSHAT and CDR2 FNYEAQ (reference sequence). The CDR3 reads CASSLNYEQYF. CDR3 sequence (DNA): TGTGCCAGCAGCCTCAACTACGAGCAGTACTTC.

This clone was seen only once. The J gene is TRBJ2-5, the V gene TRBV7-9; 8 nucleotides align to TRBD2. Germline CDR1 is SEHNR and CDR2 is FQNEAQ (reference sequence). J gave up 3 bases and V 6 bases, and 12 bases lay outside the gene matches. The CDR3 sequence is 16 residues long. CDR3 sequence (DNA): TGTGCCAGCAGAACCGCCCCCGGGAGGGGCGAAGAGACCCAGTACTTC. Protein sequence: CASRTAPGRGEETQYF.

The CDR3 region is CSVEDFGTGGTEAFF. In nucleotides, the CDR3 is TGCAGCGTTGAAGACTTCGGGACAGGAGGCACTGAAGCTTTCTTT. The chain employs TRBV29-1 and TRBJ1-1, with 8 bases that match TRBD1. From germline, CDR1 is SQVTM and CDR2 ANQGSEA. The CDR3 runs to 15 residues. The junction had 7 bases not matched to a gene; V was cut back by 0 bases and J by 4 bases.

The chain links TRBV5-1 to TRBJ1-2, with no clear D. CDR3 length equals 13 residues. The germline gives CDR1 SGHRS, CDR2 YFSETQ. The V and J ends lost 2 bases and 3 bases respectively, with 8 bases between them. CDR3 coding DNA: TGCGCCAGCAGCTTCGGACGGGACTATGGCTACACCTTC. This translates into CASSFGRDYGYTF.

The chain couples TRBV7-2 to TRBJ1-2; D is perhaps TRBD1 (5 bases). The V end was cut by 1 base, the J end by 3 bases, with 15 bases between. The CDR3 is 16 amino acids. Germline V gene lookup returns CDR1 SGHTA and CDR2 FQGNSA. The DNA for the CDR3 is TGTGCCAGCAGCTTAGGGCTCCAGGGTCGCGACTATGGCTACACCTTC. Protein sequence: CASSLGLQGRDYGYTF.

This chain joins TRBV6-5 and TRBJ2-2; the D is unclear. Per germline, CDR1 MNHEY and CDR2 SVGAGI. V was trimmed by 0 bases and J by 0 bases, leaving 8 bases between them. CDR3 size: 16 residues. The CDR3 reads CASSYSLYTNTGELFF. CDR3 nucleotides: TGTGCCAGCAGTTACTCGCTCTACACGAACACCGGGGAGCTGTTTTTT.

J is TRBJ2-6 and V is TRBV5-1; a possible D gene is TRBD2 (6 bases). Per germline, CDR1 SGHRS and CDR2 YFSETQ. This CDR3 comprises 15 residues. V was shortened by 4 bases and J by 2 bases, with 10 bases between the two germline ends. DNA for the CDR3: TGCGCCAGCAGCCTCTGGGGGGCTGGGGCCAACGTCCTGACTTTC. It encodes CASSLWGAGANVLTF.

This clone was found a few times. The same CDR3 arises from other DNA sequences in this sample as well. The rearrangement uses TRBV29-1 and TRBJ1-2; D not resolved. V lost 0 bases and J lost 8, with 4 bases in between. The CDR3 loop spans 10 amino acids. Germline CDR1 and CDR2: SQVTM and ANQGSEA. The CDR3 DNA is TGCAGCGTTGAAGACAGGGGCTACACCTTC. Translation: CSVEDRGYTF. The full variable domain, with the rest looked up from reference TRBV29-1 and TRBJ1-2, is SAVISQKPSRDICQRGTSLTIQCQVDSQVTMMFWYRQQPGQSLTLIATANQGSEATYESGFVIDKFPISRPNLTFSTLTVSNMSPEDSSIYLCSVEDRGYTFGSGTRLTVV.

This clone showed up just once. The rearrangement joins TRBV2 to TRBJ1-5; possibly TRBD1 for D (6 bases). Per the germline V gene, CDR1 is SNHLY and CDR2 is FYNNEI. With 1 base removed from V and 5 bases from J, the gap between germline ends came to 9 bases. CDR3 length: 14 residues. The CDR3 sequence is CASSEGRGHQPQHF. CDR3 DNA sequence: TGTGCCAGCAGTGAAGGCCGGGGGCATCAGCCCCAGCATTTT.

The chain has TRBV10-3 and TRBJ2-1; D is ambiguous. There are 15 residues in the CDR3. The germline gives CDR1 ENHRY, CDR2 SYGVKD. Deletions cut 6 bases from V and 6 bases from J, with 18 bases between. CDR3 DNA: TGTGCCATCAGGGATAGTGGGTCTGACGTCAATGAGCAGTTCTTC. It is translated as CAIRDSGSDVNEQFF.

The rearrangement links TRBV12-5 to TRBJ1-1, with D possibly being TRBD1 (5 bases). Trimming removed 1 base at V and 4 bases at J, with 10 bases between. This CDR3 has 14 residues. Germline V lookup: CDR1 LGHNT, CDR2 FRNRAP. The DNA for the CDR3 is TGTGCTAGTGGTTTGGAGGGGCGGGTCACTGAAGCTTTCTTT. Amino acids: CASGLEGRVTEAFF.

In this sample, this clone turned up once. CDR3 in DNA: TGTGCCGTCACTCTGGGAGCAGTAACTTATAGCAATCAGCCCCAGCATTTT. Translation gives CAVTLGAVTYSNQPQHF. The chain joins TRBV28 to TRBJ1-5; D remains ambiguous. This CDR3 has 17 amino acids. CDR1 MDHEN and CDR2 SYDVKM come from the germline V gene. The germline V and J ends were trimmed by 11 bases and 0 bases, with 23 bases remaining between them.

The V and J genes are TRBV11-2 and TRBJ2-2; a weak D match, TRBD2 (5 bases). This CDR3 contains 14 residues. The V end was cut by 3 bases, the J end by 7 bases, with 12 bases between. Germline V gives CDR1 SGHAT, CDR2 FQNNGV. CDR3 amino acids: CASSLLLAGGELFF. DNA for the CDR3: TGTGCCAGCAGCTTGCTCCTAGCTGGCGGGGAGCTGTTTTTT.